These 31 T cell receptor beta chains originate from one sample sequenced in a study of OX40 agonist ivuxolimab in advanced cancers. The method was immunoSEQ multiplex PCR; TCRdb's version includes in-frame clones alone and lacks a portion of them. Of tens of thousands of clones listed, under 90% were seen once; the top ten hold roughly 4.8%. Source: CD4+ or CD8+ T cells sorted from blood, taken in a trial of the OX40 agonist ivuxolimab. The origin of the receptors is an adult with an advanced solid tumor such as melanoma, head and neck, liver or kidney cancer.

The table lists this clone with a few counts. V usage is TRBV5-5 and J usage is TRBJ2-3; 10 bases fit TRBD2. Losses at the gene ends were 3 bases for V and 2 bases for J; bases not matched to a gene: 6. In germline, CDR1 is SGHKS, CDR2 YYEKEE (reference sequence). CDR3 length equals 16 residues. The DNA for the CDR3 is TGTGCCAGCAGCTGGATAGCGGGGGGATCCACAGATACGCAGTATTTT. Protein sequence: CASSWIAGGSTDTQYF.

J is TRBJ2-1 and V is TRBV5-6; D might be TRBD1 (5 bases). V lost 4 bases and J 7 bases, leaving 12 bases between the germline ends. The CDR3 length is 13 residues. Germline V gene sequence: CDR1 SGHDT, CDR2 YYEEEE. CDR3 residues: CASSAAPGNEQFF. The DNA of the CDR3 is TGTGCCAGCAGCGCTGCCCCAGGGAATGAGCAGTTCTTC.

This clone was picked up one time. The chain links TRBV13 to TRBJ2-2; perhaps TRBD2 as D (6 bases). The V end lost 5 bases, the J end lost 5 bases, and 18 bases lay between the germline ends. The germline gives CDR1 PRHDT, CDR2 FYEKMQ (reference sequence). The CDR3 spans 16 residues. The CDR3 protein is CASSSLADRPTGELFF. The CDR3 nucleotides read TGTGCCAGCAGCAGCTTAGCGGACCGACCAACCGGGGAGCTGTTTTTT.

This clone was observed a few times. CDR3 region: CASTLTGNQPQHF. DNA for the CDR3: TGTGCCAGCACCCTTACGGGGAATCAGCCCCAGCATTTT. The V call is TRBV7-2, the J call TRBJ1-5, with no clear D. The CDR3 loop spans 13 amino acids. Between the trimmed V and J ends, which lost 7 bases and 4 bases, there was a span of 11 bases. Germline V gene sequence: CDR1 SGHTA, CDR2 FQGNSA.

This chain uses TRBV6-5 with TRBJ1-1; D call uncertain. CDR3 length: 14 residues. The V and J ends lost 8 bases and 3 bases respectively, with 16 bases between them. CDR1 is MNHEY and CDR2 is SVGAGI in the germline V gene. CDR3 sequence (DNA): TGTGCCAGCCGCCCCGTCCAAATTGACACTGAAGCTTTCTTT. Its translation: CASRPVQIDTEAFF.

The chain employs TRBV6-5 and TRBJ2-7; 7 nucleotides match TRBD1. This CDR3 spans 14 amino acids. Unmatched junction bases numbered 5, after V lost 4 bases and J lost 2 bases. Germline-derived CDR1 and CDR2 are MNHEY and SVGAGI. The chain's CDR3 is CASSSRTGPYEQYF. As DNA, the CDR3 is TGTGCCAGCAGTTCGCGGACAGGACCCTACGAGCAGTACTTC.

The chain couples TRBV10-2 to TRBJ1-4, with TRBD1 matching 8 bases. Germline V lookup: CDR1 WSHSY, CDR2 SAAADI. V shed 8 bases, J shed 0 bases, and the junction held 5 bases outside the gene matches. The CDR3 is 15 amino acids. The CDR3 spells CASAGTGATNEKLFF. The CDR3 nucleotides are TGCGCCAGCGCCGGGACAGGCGCAACTAATGAAAAACTGTTTTTT.

V and J are TRBV5-6 and TRBJ2-7; 8 bases align to TRBD1. Trimming cost V 2 bases and J 5 bases; bases outside gene matches: 6. Per germline, CDR1 SGHDT and CDR2 YYEEEE. This CDR3 contains 14 residues. DNA of the CDR3: TGTGCCAGCAGCTTCCCAGGGGGCCGTGACGAGCAGTACTTC. This codes for CASSFPGGRDEQYF.

This clone was detected once. The V and J genes are TRBV5-6 and TRBJ2-5; D is undetermined. The CDR3 runs to 15 residues. V lost 2 bases, J lost 1 base, and 12 bases lay in between. Germline V lookup: CDR1 SGHDT, CDR2 YYEEEE. CDR3 sequence (DNA): TGTGCCAGCAGCTTTTCGCAGAGTCCCCAAGAGACCCAGTACTTC. Translating it yields CASSFSQSPQETQYF.

The chain is built from TRBV11-1 and TRBJ1-2, with no clear D. V lost 6 bases and J 0 bases, leaving 8 bases between the germline ends. Germline V lookup: CDR1 SGHAT, CDR2 FQDESV (reference sequence). The CDR3 extends over 13 amino acids. The chain's CDR3 is CASRSSANYGYTF. CDR3 bases: TGTGCCAGCAGGTCCTCCGCTAACTATGGCTACACCTTC. Full variable domain (missing parts from reference TRBV11-1 and TRBJ1-2): EAEVAQSPRYKITEKSQAVAFWCDPISGHATLYWYRQILGQGPELLVQFQDESVVDDSQLPKDRFSAERLKGVDSTLKIQPAELGDSAMYLCASRSSANYGYTFGSGTRLTVV.

The V and J genes are TRBV5-6 and TRBJ1-3; no clear D gene. The CDR3 has 14 amino acids. The ends were cut back, 4 bases at V and 2 bases at J, with 10 bases in the middle. Per germline, CDR1 SGHDT and CDR2 YYEEEE. CDR3 loop: CASSPARAGNTIYF. DNA of the CDR3: TGTGCCAGCAGCCCCGCCCGGGCTGGAAACACCATATATTTT.

This chain joins TRBV18 and TRBJ1-1, with 11 bases lining up with TRBD1. Germline V gene lookup returns CDR1 KGHSH and CDR2 LQKENI. CDR3 length: 18 residues. The V segment lost 3 bases and the J segment 0 bases; nucleotides outside the gene matches: 9. DNA for the CDR3: TGTGCCAGCTCACCCAAGGACAGGGGGCAAGTACTGAACACTGAAGCTTTCTTT. This gives the protein CASSPKDRGQVLNTEAFF.

The chain is built from TRBV5-1 and TRBJ2-6; D unresolved. Germline assignment: CDR1 SGHRS and CDR2 YFSETQ. The V end lost 1 base, the J end lost 0 bases, and 8 bases lay between the germline ends. CDR3 length: 16 residues. The CDR3 nucleotides read TGCGCCAGCAGCTTGACCTCGAACTCTGGGGCCAACGTCCTGACTTTC. The encoded protein is CASSLTSNSGANVLTF.

The CDR3 DNA follows: TGCGCCAGCAGCTTGAGGGGGGGCCAAGAGACCCAGTACTTC. Translating it yields CASSLRGGQETQYF. J is TRBJ2-5 and V is TRBV5-1; D is possibly TRBD2 (7 bases). This CDR3 region has 14 residues. Germline CDR1 and CDR2: SGHRS and YFSETQ. V shed 1 base and J shed 1 base, with 8 bases lying between them.

V usage is TRBV29-1 and J usage is TRBJ2-1, with D uncertain. The CDR3 spans 13 residues. Germline assignment: CDR1 SQVTM and CDR2 ANQGSEA. V was cut by 7 bases and J by 4 bases, with 14 bases left in between. CDR3 amino acids: CSAATDAYNEQFF. CDR3 DNA sequence: TGCAGCGCCGCGACGGACGCATACAATGAGCAGTTCTTC.

This clone was seen a single time. This chain joins TRBV20-1 and TRBJ2-7; D is ambiguous. The CDR3 covers 10 residues. Deletions cut 5 bases from V and 5 bases from J, with 7 bases between. The germline CDR1 and CDR2 sequences are DFQATT and SNEGSKA (reference sequence). CDR3 sequence reads: CSAAPDEQYF. The CDR3 DNA reads TGCAGTGCTGCCCCCGACGAGCAGTACTTC.

This chain connects TRBV5-1 to TRBJ1-3, with TRBD1 matching over 7 bases. J gave up 4 bases and V 0 bases, and 1 base lay outside the gene matches. From germline, CDR1 is SGHRS and CDR2 YFSETQ. This CDR3 is 14 amino acids long. CDR3 DNA sequence: TGCGCCAGCAGCTTGGGGGACAGCGGAAACACCATATATTTT. Its translation is CASSLGDSGNTIYF.

The V call is TRBV5-1, the J call TRBJ2-3; 9 positions agree with TRBD2. Germline loops: CDR1 SGHRS, CDR2 YFSETQ. V shed 3 bases, J shed 1 base, and the junction held 3 bases outside the gene matches. The CDR3 is 15 residues long. The CDR3 DNA reads as TGCGCCAGCAGCTCCAGGACTAGCGGCACAGATACGCAGTATTTT. Amino acids: CASSSRTSGTDTQYF.

The gene calls are TRBV11-2 and TRBJ1-6; 7 positions agree with TRBD1. CDR3 length: 17 residues. Germline V CDR1 and CDR2: SGHAT, FQNNGV. V lost 0 bases, J lost 10 bases, and 12 bases stayed unmatched. CDR3 amino acids: CASSLDGGGGWVSPLHF. The CDR3 region has the DNA TGTGCCAGCAGCTTAGATGGTGGAGGGGGCTGGGTCTCACCCCTCCACTTT.

The V and J genes are TRBV21-1 and TRBJ1-1. TRBV21-1 is annotated as a pseudogene. There are 15 residues in the CDR3. The CDR3 sequence is CASSMEGSMNTEAFF. CDR3 nucleotide sequence: TGTGCCAGCAGCATGGAGGGGTCGATGAACACTGAAGCTTTCTTT.

The rearrangement links TRBV7-8 to TRBJ2-5; the D gene is possibly TRBD2 (5 bases). The CDR3 length is 16 residues. CDR1 and CDR2 (germline): SGHVS, FQNEAQ. Between the trimmed V and J ends, which lost 5 bases and 3 bases, there was a span of 19 bases. Here the CDR3 reads CASSKVVGSGEETQYF. In DNA form, the CDR3 reads TGTGCCAGCAGCAAAGTAGTGGGGAGTGGCGAAGAGACCCAGTACTTC.

The chain carries TRBV7-3 and TRBJ2-1; tentatively, D is TRBD1 (6 bases). Trimming removed 5 bases from V and 4 bases from J, with 18 bases in between. CDR1 and CDR2 (germline): SGHTA, FQGTGA. The CDR3 is 16 residues long. CDR3 bases: TGTGCCAGCAGCCAACAAACAGGGTTTATGTACAATGAGCAGTTCTTC. This translates into CASSQQTGFMYNEQFF.

CDR3 DNA: TGCGCCAGCAGCTCCGGACAGGGCGTCTATGGCTACACCTTC. It encodes CASSSGQGVYGYTF. V usage is TRBV5-1 and J usage is TRBJ1-2; 8 positions match TRBD1. Germline V gives CDR1 SGHRS, CDR2 YFSETQ. With 3 bases clipped from V and 4 bases from J, the junction kept 5 bases outside the gene matches. The CDR3 sequence is 14 residues long. The whole variable domain, remainder taken from reference TRBV5-1 and TRBJ1-2, is KAGVTQTPRYLIKTRGQQVTLSCSPISGHRSVSWYQQTPGQGLQFLFEYFSETQRNKGNFPGRFSGRQFSNSRSEMNVSTLELGDSALYLCASSSGQGVYGYTFGSGTRLTVV.

The gene calls are TRBV5-5 and TRBJ2-7, with D maybe TRBD1 (5 bases). The V and J ends lost 0 bases and 3 bases respectively, with 13 bases between them. The length of the CDR3 is 15 residues. CDR1 is SGHKS, CDR2 YYEKEE, per germline (reference sequence). The CDR3 nucleotides read TGTGCCAGCAGCTTGGATGTCGGGCAGGGCTACGAGCAGTACTTC. The encoded protein is CASSLDVGQGYEQYF.

V is TRBV11-2 and J is TRBJ2-1, with TRBD2 identical over 14 bases. The V segment lost 5 bases and the J segment 7 bases; nucleotides outside the gene matches: 13. The CDR3 spans 18 residues. In germline, CDR1 is SGHAT, CDR2 FQNNGV. The CDR3 nucleotides are TGTGCCAGCAGCCCGGGACTAGCGGGAGCGGGGAACAATAATGAGCAGTTCTTC. Translated, it gives CASSPGLAGAGNNNEQFF.

The V call is TRBV28, the J call TRBJ1-3; D is perhaps TRBD1 (5 bases). The germline V and J ends were trimmed by 5 bases and 4 bases, with 15 bases remaining between them. The germline gives CDR1 MDHEN, CDR2 SYDVKM. The CDR3 is 15 amino acids. For the CDR3, the DNA is TGTGCCAGCAGTCCCGCGGGGGGGGACGGAAACACCATATATTTT. Protein sequence: CASSPAGGDGNTIYF.

V gene TRBV7-8 combines with J gene TRBJ2-7; 11 bases agree with TRBD1. V dropped 9 bases and J dropped 2; count of bases not matched to a gene: 9. The CDR3 runs to 15 residues. The germline V gene encodes CDR1 SGHVS and CDR2 FQNEAQ. CDR3 sequence (DNA): TGTGCCAGAGAACGCCGGGGACAGGGGGCCTACGAGCAGTACTTC. Protein product: CARERRGQGAYEQYF.

The J gene is TRBJ1-1, the V gene TRBV19, with TRBD1 identical over 9 bases. Trimming cost V 5 bases and J 2 bases; bases outside gene matches: 3. CDR3 length: 14 residues. Germline loops: CDR1 LNHDA, CDR2 SQIVND (reference sequence). CDR3 sequence reads: CASSVQGANTEAFF. The CDR3 DNA follows: TGTGCCAGTAGTGTACAGGGGGCAAACACTGAAGCTTTCTTT.

This sequence joins TRBV10-3 and TRBJ2-2; TRBD2 matches at 11 bases. V was clipped by 5 bases and J by 0 bases; unmatched bases: 2. The CDR3 runs 16 residues. Germline CDR1 reads ENHRY; CDR2 reads SYGVKD. CDR3 sequence: CAISTGLAANTGELFF. CDR3 sequence (DNA): TGTGCCATCAGTACGGGACTAGCGGCGAACACCGGGGAGCTGTTTTTT.

V gene TRBV6-6 combines with J gene TRBJ2-2, with 7 bases identical to TRBD1. The CDR3 consists of 15 residues. V shed 2 bases and J 6 bases; nucleotides not matched to a gene: 6. Germline assignment: CDR1 MNHNY and CDR2 SVGAGI (reference sequence). CDR3 coding DNA: TGTGCCAGCAGTTACCGGGACAGAACTTCCGGGGAGCTGTTTTTT. Residues: CASSYRDRTSGELFF.

V usage is TRBV4-2 and J usage is TRBJ2-7; 14 nucleotides align to TRBD2. Trimming cost V 4 bases and J 5 bases; bases outside gene matches: 4. The CDR3 is 15 residues long. Germline V gene data show CDR1 as LGHNA and CDR2 as YNFKEQ. The CDR3 DNA reads as TGTGCCAGCAGCCTGGGACTAGCGGGAGCGGACGAGCAGTACTTC. Its protein is CASSLGLAGADEQYF.